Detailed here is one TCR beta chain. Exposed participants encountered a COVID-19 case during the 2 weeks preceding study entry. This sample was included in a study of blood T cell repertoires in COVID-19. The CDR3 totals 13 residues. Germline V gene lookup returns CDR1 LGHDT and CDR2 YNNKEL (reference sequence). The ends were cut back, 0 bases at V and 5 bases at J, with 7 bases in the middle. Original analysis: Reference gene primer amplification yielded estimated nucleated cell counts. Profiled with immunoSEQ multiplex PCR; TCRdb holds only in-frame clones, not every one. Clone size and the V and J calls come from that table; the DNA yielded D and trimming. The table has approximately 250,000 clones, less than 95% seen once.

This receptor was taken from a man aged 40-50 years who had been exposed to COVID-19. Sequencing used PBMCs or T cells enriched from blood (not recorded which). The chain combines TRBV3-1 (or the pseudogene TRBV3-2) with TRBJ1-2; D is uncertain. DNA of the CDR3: TGTGCCAGCAGCCAAGATGAGGGATATGGCTACACCTTC. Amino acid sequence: CASSQDEGYGYTF.